This TCR beta chain appears in the sequencing data of a study of OX40 agonist ivuxolimab in advanced cancers. Regarding the research as a whole: Ivuxolimab was a fully human IgG2 agonistic monoclonal antibody targeting the costimulatory receptor OX40 (CD134). Intravenous ivuxolimab was administered to patients every 2 weeks at six dose levels: 0.01, 0.1, 0.3, 1.5, 3 and 10 mg/kg. Among the roughly 52 dose-escalation patients, some 20 had hepatocellular carcinoma, roughly 15 melanoma, 9 renal cell carcinoma and 9 head and neck cancer. The dose-escalation cohort was roughly 80% male with a mean age of about 60 years, ranging from roughly 23 to 90. Patients were allowed to have had prior anti-PD-1, anti-PD-L1 or anti-CTLA-4 therapy, and roughly 40% of the dose-escalation patients had previously received checkpoint inhibitors. Partial responses were achieved by three dose-escalation patients, of whom one had hepatocellular carcinoma and two had cutaneous melanoma. Peripheral TCRbeta sequencing was intended to test whether TCR sequence diversity was altered and clonal T-cell expansion was caused by ivuxolimab. The paper covers the monotherapy dose-escalation part of the phase I ivuxolimab trial, which included N of about 50 patients.

Genomic DNA was extracted from sorted cells for sequencing of the TCRbeta CDR3 region. TCRbeta CDR3 regions were sequenced using the immunoSEQ Assay. TCRdb's version of the immuneACCESS table is confined to in-frame rearrangements and falls short of the full clone set. An unresolved V gene accounts for under half of the shortfall where checked; the remainder is of unknown origin. This sample gives 30,000 to 45,000 clones in total; roughly 84% of them show up just once. The top ten constitute 15% to 20% of the sample. The paper as a whole reports these results and caveats: At doses of 0.1 to 3.0 mg/kg, clonal expansion of both CD4+ and CD8+ T cells in blood was seen between baseline and week 6. The antigen specificity of the clonally expanded peripheral T cells was not determined. In the 0.1-3.0 mg/kg groups, partial responders were among the patients with the lowest normalized peripheral clonal expansion, particularly in CD8+ T cells. Low levels of normalized T-cell clonal expansion were also seen in some patients who did not respond. After ivuxolimab, more expanded clones were found on average in CD8+ T cells than in CD4+ T cells.

The trial excluded patients who had a history of autoimmune disease or who were on systemic immunosuppression. Peripheral blood for TCR sequencing was collected from all dose cohorts at baseline, on cycle 4 day 1, and on cycle 7 day 1. Samples came from an open-label, multicenter, first-in-human phase I dose-escalation trial of ivuxolimab. The trial enrolled adults with locally advanced or metastatic head and neck squamous cell, hepatocellular, melanoma or renal cell carcinoma. Before TCR sequencing, CD4+ T cells and CD8+ T cells were sorted from peripheral blood as separate populations. A remark on this clone: Its antigen specificity is not known. No clone much larger than this one lies a single base away; base qualities are absent.

The germline V gene specifies SGDLS as CDR1 and YYNGEE as CDR2. CDR3 length: 15 amino acids, cysteine to phenylalanine. Only the CDR3 part of the read is kept: 45 bases, read in frame from the first base. Trimming removed 4 bases from V and 0 bases from J, leaving 13 bases between the germline ends. This specimen was CD4+ or CD8+ T cells sorted from blood, taken in a trial of the OX40 agonist ivuxolimab. The chain uses TRBV9 and TRBJ1-1; TRBD1 might be the D gene, on 5 matching bases. The source of this sequence is an adult with an advanced solid tumor such as melanoma, head and neck, liver or kidney cancer. The base sequence is TGTGCCAGCAGCCCCCGGGGCACCTTGAACACTGAAGCTTTCTTT. Its translation reads: CASSPRGTLNTEAFF.